One T cell receptor beta chain is described in this entry. This sample is drawn from a study of technical replicates of blood from a few donors. Trimming shortened V by 5 bases and J by 8 bases, and 13 bases separated the two germline ends. Looked up from germline, CDR1 is SGHNT and CDR2 is YENEEA. The CDR3 is 13 residues long. Using immunoSEQ multiplex PCR, the repertoire was profiled, and TCRdb retains in-frame clones only, with some absent. The sample gives 87,000 or so clones, 95% of which show up once; 0.34% is in the top ten. V gene TRBV11-3 combines with J gene TRBJ2-1; D is undetermined. Sequencing was performed on T cells isolated from PBMCs. This TCR was sampled from a human donor in good health. In DNA form, the CDR3 reads TGTGCCAGCAGCCTACTTAGCATCGATGAGCAGTTCTTC. As protein: CASSLLSIDEQFF. The full variable domain, in which reference TRBV11-3 and TRBJ2-1 provide the parts outside the CDR3, is EAGVVQSPRYKIIEKKQPVAFWCNPISGHNTLYWYLQNLGQGPELLIRYENEEAVDDSQLPKDRFSAERLKGVDSTLKIQPAELGDSAVYLCASSLLSIDEQFFGPGTRLTVL.